Listed below are T cell receptor beta chains from one sample, sequenced in a study of shared clonotypes between healthy human individuals. The repertoire was sequenced with immunoSEQ multiplex PCR; TCRdb's copy has only in-frame clones and lacks some. The sample lists hundreds of thousands of clones, around two thirds occurring once. Sequenced material: memory CD4+ T cells sorted from blood. Source of these receptors: a woman aged 30 to 39 in good health. The CDR3 runs from the conserved cysteine through the conserved F or W. Fields, in order: CDR3 length, V gene, J gene, D gene, clone size, CDR3 DNA, CDR3 protein. A D gene is named only where the DNA matches it firmly. For some rows the clone size is stated as once, few or many, or as a class when expanded; others skip it.

cdr3_length: 16
v_call: TRBV5-1
j_call: TRBJ2-2
d_call: NA
clone_size: NA
cdr3_nt: TGCGCCAGCAGCTTCACTCCCTTCCGGGACACCGGGGAGCTGTTTTTT
cdr3_aa: CASSFTPFRDTGELFF

cdr3_length: 14
v_call: TRBV19
j_call: TRBJ2-3
d_call: TRBD2
clone_size: once
cdr3_nt: TGTGCCAGTGGACTAGCGGTGGCTAAGGATACGCAGTATTTT
cdr3_aa: CASGLAVAKDTQYF

cdr3_length: 15
v_call: TRBV5-1
j_call: TRBJ1-1
d_call: TRBD1
clone_size: NA
cdr3_nt: TGCGCCAGCAGGTTGAGGACAGGCGCGTACACTGAAGCTTTCTTT
cdr3_aa: CASRLRTGAYTEAFF

cdr3_length: 12
v_call: TRBV5-1
j_call: TRBJ1-1
d_call: TRBD1
clone_size: NA
cdr3_nt: TGCGCCAGCAGCACTGGGACAGGGTGGGCTTTCTTT
cdr3_aa: CASSTGTGWAFF

cdr3_length: 14
v_call: TRBV30
j_call: TRBJ2-7
d_call: NA
clone_size: NA
cdr3_nt: TGTGCCTGGGGTGGCCTCGGTAGAGACTACGAGCAGTACTTC
cdr3_aa: CAWGGLGRDYEQYF

cdr3_length: 16
v_call: TRBV6-5
j_call: TRBJ2-3
d_call: TRBD2
clone_size: NA
cdr3_nt: TGTGCCAGCAGTTACTCGAGCGGGAGGGGCACAGATACGCAGTATTTT
cdr3_aa: CASSYSSGRGTDTQYF

cdr3_length: 15
v_call: TRBV5-4
j_call: TRBJ2-7
d_call: TRBD1
clone_size: NA
cdr3_nt: TGTGCCAGCAGCTCCACCGGGACAGGGGAGGAAGAGCAGTACTTC
cdr3_aa: CASSSTGTGEEEQYF

cdr3_length: 16
v_call: TRBV5-1
j_call: TRBJ2-1
d_call: NA
clone_size: NA
cdr3_nt: TGCGCCAGCAGCTTGCGTATGAGCCACCGGGACAATGAGCAGTTCTTC
cdr3_aa: CASSLRMSHRDNEQFF

cdr3_length: 18
v_call: TRBV4-1
j_call: TRBJ2-7
d_call: TRBD2
clone_size: NA
cdr3_nt: TGCGCCAGCAGCCAACGCGGGGGAGGAGGGGCTGGCTTCTACGAGCAGTACTTC
cdr3_aa: CASSQRGGGGAGFYEQYF

cdr3_length: 17
v_call: TRBV10-2
j_call: TRBJ2-2
d_call: TRBD2
clone_size: NA
cdr3_nt: TGCGCCAGCAGCCCCGGGTTGGGAGCGGGAGGCGGCGGGGAGCTGTTTTTT
cdr3_aa: CASSPGLGAGGGGELFF

cdr3_length: 15
v_call: TRBV7-9
j_call: TRBJ1-4
d_call: NA
clone_size: NA
cdr3_nt: TGTGCCAGCAGCTTATCTACAGGACGGGGTGAAAAACTGTTTTTT
cdr3_aa: CASSLSTGRGEKLFF

cdr3_length: 15
v_call: TRBV11-2
j_call: TRBJ2-7
d_call: TRBD2
clone_size: few
cdr3_nt: TGTGCCAGCAGCCCCCGGGGGGAGGCCACCTACGAGCAGTACTTC
cdr3_aa: CASSPRGEATYEQYF

cdr3_length: 16
v_call: TRBV5-4
j_call: TRBJ2-3
d_call: NA
clone_size: NA
cdr3_nt: TGTGCCAGCAGTAAGCCCGGACAGTTCAGCACAGATACGCAGTATTTT
cdr3_aa: CASSKPGQFSTDTQYF

cdr3_length: 14
v_call: TRBV6-5
j_call: TRBJ1-1
d_call: NA
clone_size: NA
cdr3_nt: TGTGCCAGCAGTGATCGGGGGGGGCGGACTGAAGCTTTCTTT
cdr3_aa: CASSDRGGRTEAFF

cdr3_length: 15
v_call: TRBV9
j_call: TRBJ2-1
d_call: TRBD2
clone_size: few
cdr3_nt: TGTGCCAGCAGCCCACGACTAGCGGGACACAATGAGCAGTTCTTC
cdr3_aa: CASSPRLAGHNEQFF

cdr3_length: 14
v_call: TRBV11-2
j_call: TRBJ2-7
d_call: TRBD1
clone_size: few
cdr3_nt: TGTGCCAGCAGCTCTCAGACAGGGTCCTACGAGCAGTACTTC
cdr3_aa: CASSSQTGSYEQYF

cdr3_length: 16
v_call: TRBV11-2
j_call: TRBJ2-1
d_call: TRBD1
clone_size: NA
cdr3_nt: TGTGCCAGCAGCTTGGGACCGGGACAGGGGGGCAATGAGCAGTTCTTC
cdr3_aa: CASSLGPGQGGNEQFF

cdr3_length: 14
v_call: TRBV5-1
j_call: TRBJ2-5
d_call: TRBD2
clone_size: NA
cdr3_nt: TGCGCCAGCGCGCGGGGGGAACCCGGGGAGACCCAGTACTTC
cdr3_aa: CASARGEPGETQYF

cdr3_length: 17
v_call: TRBV7-3
j_call: TRBJ2-6
d_call: TRBD2
clone_size: NA
cdr3_nt: TGTGCCAGCAGGTCTAGCGGGAGATTCTCTGGGGCCAACGTCCTGACTTTC
cdr3_aa: CASRSSGRFSGANVLTF

cdr3_length: 13
v_call: TRBV30
j_call: TRBJ1-5
d_call: TRBD1
clone_size: NA
cdr3_nt: TGTGCCTGGAGTGCGGGACAGAATCAGCCCCAGCATTTT
cdr3_aa: CAWSAGQNQPQHF

cdr3_length: 14
v_call: TRBV27
j_call: TRBJ2-2
d_call: NA
clone_size: NA
cdr3_nt: TGTGCCAGCGCTAAGGGGTCGAACACCGGGGAGCTGTTTTTT
cdr3_aa: CASAKGSNTGELFF

cdr3_length: 15
v_call: TRBV28
j_call: TRBJ2-2
d_call: TRBD2
clone_size: NA
cdr3_nt: TGTGCCAGCAGTTTCGGGGGGAGGTCCACCGGGGAGCTGTTTTTT
cdr3_aa: CASSFGGRSTGELFF

cdr3_length: 16
v_call: TRBV5-1
j_call: TRBJ2-3
d_call: TRBD2
clone_size: NA
cdr3_nt: TGCGCCAGCAGCTGGCCTAGCGGGAGCGGTGCAGATACGCAGTATTTT
cdr3_aa: CASSWPSGSGADTQYF

cdr3_length: 15
v_call: TRBV19
j_call: TRBJ1-5
d_call: NA
clone_size: once
cdr3_nt: TGTGCCAGTAGTATCAGCGGGGATAGCAATCAGCCCCAGCATTTT
cdr3_aa: CASSISGDSNQPQHF

cdr3_length: 15
v_call: TRBV5-8
j_call: TRBJ2-7
d_call: TRBD2
clone_size: NA
cdr3_nt: TGTGCCAGCAGCTTAGGTGGGCTAGCGGACTACGAGCAGTACTTC
cdr3_aa: CASSLGGLADYEQYF

cdr3_length: 16
v_call: TRBV5-1
j_call: TRBJ2-1
d_call: TRBD1
clone_size: NA
cdr3_nt: TGCGCCAGCAGCGCCAGGGGACAGAGCTCCTACAATGAGCAGTTCTTC
cdr3_aa: CASSARGQSSYNEQFF

cdr3_length: 14
v_call: TRBV5-6
j_call: TRBJ2-7
d_call: TRBD1
clone_size: NA
cdr3_nt: TGTGCCAGCAGCGGCCGACAGGGTTTCGACGAGCAGTACTTC
cdr3_aa: CASSGRQGFDEQYF

cdr3_length: 14
v_call: TRBV30
j_call: TRBJ1-1
d_call: NA
clone_size: NA
cdr3_nt: TGTGCCTGGACCCAAATTATCTCGAACACTGAAGCTTTCTTT
cdr3_aa: CAWTQIISNTEAFF

cdr3_length: 15
v_call: TRBV5-1
j_call: TRBJ2-1
d_call: TRBD2
clone_size: NA
cdr3_nt: TGCGCCAGCAGCTTGGCCCGACTAGCGGGAAATGAGCAGTTCTTC
cdr3_aa: CASSLARLAGNEQFF

cdr3_length: 14
v_call: TRBV11-3
j_call: TRBJ2-5
d_call: TRBD2
clone_size: NA
cdr3_nt: TGTGCCAGCAGCTTGGCGGGAGCATCAGAGACCCAGTACTTC
cdr3_aa: CASSLAGASETQYF

cdr3_length: 15
v_call: TRBV28
j_call: TRBJ2-3
d_call: TRBD2
clone_size: once
cdr3_nt: TGTGCCAGCACCTCGGGACTAGCGGGAGGGTATACGCAGTATTTT
cdr3_aa: CASTSGLAGGYTQYF

cdr3_length: 15
v_call: TRBV5-6
j_call: TRBJ2-7
d_call: NA
clone_size: NA
cdr3_nt: TGTGCCAGCAGCCTTCGGAGCCCATGGGCCTACGAGCAGTACTTC
cdr3_aa: CASSLRSPWAYEQYF

cdr3_length: 14
v_call: TRBV5-1
j_call: TRBJ1-5
d_call: NA
clone_size: NA
cdr3_nt: TGCGCCAGCAGCCCGGGGGAGAACAATCAGCCCCAGCATTTT
cdr3_aa: CASSPGENNQPQHF

cdr3_length: 17
v_call: TRBV11-3
j_call: TRBJ2-6
d_call: TRBD1
clone_size: few
cdr3_nt: TGTGCCAGCAGACGACAGGGGGCGGCTTCTGGGGCCAACGTCCTGACTTTC
cdr3_aa: CASRRQGAASGANVLTF

cdr3_length: 16
v_call: TRBV28
j_call: TRBJ2-1
d_call: TRBD1
clone_size: few
cdr3_nt: TGTGCCAGCAGTTTATGGCCCTCTACAGGGGACAATGAGCAGTTCTTC
cdr3_aa: CASSLWPSTGDNEQFF

cdr3_length: 16
v_call: TRBV18
j_call: TRBJ1-2
d_call: NA
clone_size: few
cdr3_nt: TGTGCCAGCTCACCGTCAAATGAGGACTCCGTTGGTGGCTACACCTTC
cdr3_aa: CASSPSNEDSVGGYTF

cdr3_length: 13
v_call: TRBV9
j_call: TRBJ1-2
d_call: NA
clone_size: few
cdr3_nt: TGTGCCAGCCGCCAGCGGGGGGGAGATGGCTACACCTTC
cdr3_aa: CASRQRGGDGYTF

cdr3_length: 14
v_call: TRBV5-4
j_call: TRBJ2-3
d_call: NA
clone_size: NA
cdr3_nt: TGTGCCAGCAGCTTGGACGGGAACACAGATACGCAGTATTTT
cdr3_aa: CASSLDGNTDTQYF

cdr3_length: 15
v_call: TRBV5-1
j_call: TRBJ2-5
d_call: TRBD2
clone_size: NA
cdr3_nt: TGCGCCAGCAGCTCGCGGACTAGCGGCCAAGAGACCCAGTACTTC
cdr3_aa: CASSSRTSGQETQYF

cdr3_length: 12
v_call: TRBV29-1
j_call: TRBJ2-5
d_call: TRBD1
clone_size: NA
cdr3_nt: TGCAGCGTGAGGACAGGGAAAGAGACCCAGTACTTC
cdr3_aa: CSVRTGKETQYF

cdr3_length: 14
v_call: TRBV13
j_call: TRBJ2-1
d_call: TRBD2
clone_size: many
cdr3_nt: TGTGCCAGCAGCGCGGGACTAGTTGAAAATGAGCAGTTCTTC
cdr3_aa: CASSAGLVENEQFF

cdr3_length: 15
v_call: TRBV27
j_call: TRBJ1-1
d_call: NA
clone_size: NA
cdr3_nt: TGTGCCAGCAGTTTAGTGGGGACCCTGAACACTGAAGCTTTCTTT
cdr3_aa: CASSLVGTLNTEAFF

cdr3_length: 14
v_call: TRBV27
j_call: TRBJ2-7
d_call: TRBD1
clone_size: few
cdr3_nt: TGTGCCAGCAGTCGGTCCTGGACAGGGGACGAGCAGTACTTC
cdr3_aa: CASSRSWTGDEQYF

cdr3_length: 12
v_call: TRBV11-2
j_call: TRBJ1-1
d_call: TRBD1
clone_size: NA
cdr3_nt: TGTGCCAGCAGCGGACGACAGGGCGAAGCTTTCTTT
cdr3_aa: CASSGRQGEAFF

cdr3_length: 14
v_call: TRBV28
j_call: TRBJ2-3
d_call: TRBD1
clone_size: NA
cdr3_nt: TGTGCCAGCAGACAGGACAGGGTCGCAGATACGCAGTATTTT
cdr3_aa: CASRQDRVADTQYF

cdr3_length: 13
v_call: TRBV29-1
j_call: TRBJ1-2
d_call: NA
clone_size: NA
cdr3_nt: TGCAGCGTCCTTTGGACGGGGAACTATGGCTACACCTTC
cdr3_aa: CSVLWTGNYGYTF

cdr3_length: 15
v_call: TRBV5-1
j_call: TRBJ2-3
d_call: TRBD2
clone_size: once
cdr3_nt: TGCGCCAGCAGATTTACTACTAGCGGCACAGATACGCAGTATTTT
cdr3_aa: CASRFTTSGTDTQYF

cdr3_length: 12
v_call: TRBV28
j_call: TRBJ2-7
d_call: TRBD1
clone_size: many
cdr3_nt: TGTGCCAGCAGGACAGGGCCCTACGAGCAGTACTTC
cdr3_aa: CASRTGPYEQYF

cdr3_length: 14
v_call: TRBV18
j_call: TRBJ2-5
d_call: TRBD1
clone_size: many
cdr3_nt: TGTGCCAGCTCACCGTGGGACAGCCAAGAGACCCAGTACTTC
cdr3_aa: CASSPWDSQETQYF

cdr3_length: 16
v_call: TRBV7-3
j_call: TRBJ2-1
d_call: TRBD2
clone_size: NA
cdr3_nt: TGTGCCAGCAGCCCCACGACTAGCGGGATTCACAATGAGCAGTTCTTC
cdr3_aa: CASSPTTSGIHNEQFF

cdr3_length: 17
v_call: TRBV23-1
j_call: TRBJ2-2
d_call: NA
clone_size: NA
cdr3_nt: TGCGCCAGCAGTCAGCTCCGCCAACTTTGGAACACCGGGGAGCTGTTTTTT
cdr3_aa: CASSQLRQLWNTGELFF

cdr3_length: 16
v_call: TRBV5-1
j_call: TRBJ2-3
d_call: NA
clone_size: NA
cdr3_nt: TGCGCCAGCACCAGGACGGGGACGACGAGCACAGATACGCAGTATTTT
cdr3_aa: CASTRTGTTSTDTQYF

cdr3_length: 15
v_call: TRBV28
j_call: TRBJ1-3
d_call: NA
clone_size: NA
cdr3_nt: TGTGCCAGCAGTAAGCTCCACATATCCGGAAACACCATATATTTT
cdr3_aa: CASSKLHISGNTIYF

cdr3_length: 15
v_call: TRBV28
j_call: TRBJ1-4
d_call: TRBD1
clone_size: NA
cdr3_nt: TGTGCCACCCAAACCGCAGGGGGCTACGGTGAAAAACTGTTTTTT
cdr3_aa: CATQTAGGYGEKLFF

cdr3_length: 18
v_call: TRBV27
j_call: TRBJ2-6
d_call: NA
clone_size: NA
cdr3_nt: TGTGCCAGCAGTTTATCGGGACTCCCGAACTCTGGGGCCAACGTCCTGACTTTC
cdr3_aa: CASSLSGLPNSGANVLTF

cdr3_length: 19
v_call: TRBV28
j_call: TRBJ1-5
d_call: TRBD1
clone_size: once
cdr3_nt: TGTGCCAGCAGTTCGAGCTGGACAGGCAATCTTTATAGCAATCAGCCCCAGCATTTT
cdr3_aa: CASSSSWTGNLYSNQPQHF

cdr3_length: 11
v_call: TRBV29-1
j_call: TRBJ2-2
d_call: NA
clone_size: NA
cdr3_nt: TGCAGCGCGGGATTCACCGGGGAGCTGTTTTTT
cdr3_aa: CSAGFTGELFF